This is a list of T cell receptor beta chains from one sample in a study of blood T cell repertoires in COVID-19. The protocol was immunoSEQ multiplex PCR, while the TCRdb copy is restricted to in-frame clones and leaves out a portion. The table lists under 50,000 clones, nearly 90% of them singletons. Input material: peripheral blood. The source of these receptors is a man aged 55-75 years with COVID-19, enrolled during active disease. Both conserved end residues are trimmed from each CDR3.

J: TRBJ1-5; length: 13; V: TRBV7-9; CDR3: ASSPTGGGNQPQH
J: TRBJ1-6; length: 10; V: TRBV2; CDR3: ASNAFSSPLH
J: TRBJ1-4; length: 9; V: TRBV29-1; CDR3: SGGQNEKLF
J: TRBJ2-1; length: 11; V: TRBV7-9; CDR3: ASSLGAYAEQF
J: TRBJ2-3; length: 12; V: TRBV9; CDR3: ASSARRFSGTQY
J: TRBJ1-2; length: 12; V: TRBV28; CDR3: ASSIILGHYGYT
J: TRBJ1-1; length: 9; V: TRBV19; CDR3: ASSRERGAF
J: TRBJ2-3; length: 14; V: TRBV7-6; CDR3: ASSQLEFRNTDTQY
J: TRBJ1-5; length: 11; V: TRBV6-5; CDR3: ASRDRVEQPQH
J: TRBJ1-2; length: 11; V: TRBV2; CDR3: ASSPEQGAGYT